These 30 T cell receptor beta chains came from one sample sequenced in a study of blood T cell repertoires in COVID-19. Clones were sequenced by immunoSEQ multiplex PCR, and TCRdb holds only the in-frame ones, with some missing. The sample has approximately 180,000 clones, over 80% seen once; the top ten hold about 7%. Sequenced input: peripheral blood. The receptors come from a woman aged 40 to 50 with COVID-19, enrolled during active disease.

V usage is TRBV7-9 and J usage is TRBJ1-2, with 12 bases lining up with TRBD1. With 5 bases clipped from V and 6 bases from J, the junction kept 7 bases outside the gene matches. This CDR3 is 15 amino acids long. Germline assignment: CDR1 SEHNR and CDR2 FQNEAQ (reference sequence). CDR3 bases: TGTGCCAGCAGCAAGGGACAGGGGGCGGAGGATGGCTACACCTTC. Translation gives CASSKGQGAEDGYTF.

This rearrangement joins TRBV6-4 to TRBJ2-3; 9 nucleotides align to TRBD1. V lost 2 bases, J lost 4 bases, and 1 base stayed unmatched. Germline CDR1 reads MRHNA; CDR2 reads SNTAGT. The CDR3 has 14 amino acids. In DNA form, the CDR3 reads TGTGCCAGCAGTGACGACAGGGGGGCAGATACGCAGTATTTT. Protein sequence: CASSDDRGADTQYF.

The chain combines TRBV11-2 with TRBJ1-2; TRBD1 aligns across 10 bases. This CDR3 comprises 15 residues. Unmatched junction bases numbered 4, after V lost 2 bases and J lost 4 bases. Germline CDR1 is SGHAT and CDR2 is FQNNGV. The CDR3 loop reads CASSLTGQGSYGYTF. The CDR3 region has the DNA TGTGCCAGCAGCTTAACGGGACAGGGGTCCTATGGCTACACCTTC.

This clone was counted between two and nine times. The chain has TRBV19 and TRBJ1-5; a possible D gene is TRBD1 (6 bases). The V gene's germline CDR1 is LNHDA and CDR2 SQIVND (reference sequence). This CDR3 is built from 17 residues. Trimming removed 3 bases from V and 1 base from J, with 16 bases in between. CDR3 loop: CASSISGGQGSNQPQHF. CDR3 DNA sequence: TGTGCCAGTAGTATCTCCGGGGGGCAAGGGAGCAATCAGCCCCAGCATTTT.

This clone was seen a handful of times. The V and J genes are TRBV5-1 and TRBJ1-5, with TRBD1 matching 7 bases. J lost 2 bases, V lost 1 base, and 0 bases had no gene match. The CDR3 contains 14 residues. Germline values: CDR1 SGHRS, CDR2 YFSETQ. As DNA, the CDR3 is TGCGCCAGCAGCTTGACAGGGGGCAATCAGCCCCAGCATTTT. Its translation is CASSLTGGNQPQHF.

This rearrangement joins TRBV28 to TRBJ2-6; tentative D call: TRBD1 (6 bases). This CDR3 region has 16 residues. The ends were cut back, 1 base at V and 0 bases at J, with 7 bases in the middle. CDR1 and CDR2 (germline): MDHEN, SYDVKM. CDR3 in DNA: TGTGCCAGCAGTTTATCGGGACACTCTGGGGCCAACGTCCTGACTTTC. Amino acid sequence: CASSLSGHSGANVLTF.

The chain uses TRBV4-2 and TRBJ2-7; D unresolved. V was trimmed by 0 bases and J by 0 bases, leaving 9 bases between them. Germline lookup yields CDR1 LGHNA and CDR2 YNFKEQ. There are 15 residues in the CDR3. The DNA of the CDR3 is TGTGCCAGCAGCCAAGAAGCGTCAAGCTCCTACGAGCAGTACTTC. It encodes CASSQEASSSYEQYF.

The CDR3 sequence is CASKRDRGDTIYF. The CDR3 DNA is TGCGCCAGCAAGAGGGACAGGGGGGACACCATATATTTT. The chain joins TRBV5-1 to TRBJ1-3; 11 bases line up with TRBD1. The germline V gene encodes CDR1 SGHRS and CDR2 YFSETQ. The CDR3 runs to 13 residues. V was clipped by 6 bases and J by 8 bases; unmatched bases: 4. Combining the CDR3 with reference TRBV5-1 and TRBJ1-3 gives the whole variable domain KAGVTQTPRYLIKTRGQQVTLSCSPISGHRSVSWYQQTPGQGLQFLFEYFSETQRNKGNFPGRFSGRQFSNSRSEMNVSTLELGDSALYLCASKRDRGDTIYFGEGSWLTVV.

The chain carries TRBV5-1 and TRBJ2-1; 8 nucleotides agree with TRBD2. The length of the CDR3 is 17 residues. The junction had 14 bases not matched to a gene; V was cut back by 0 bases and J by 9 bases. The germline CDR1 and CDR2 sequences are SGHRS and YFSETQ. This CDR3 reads CASSLVIAGTQGGEQFF. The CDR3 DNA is TGCGCCAGCAGCTTGGTGATAGCGGGAACCCAGGGAGGTGAGCAGTTCTTC.

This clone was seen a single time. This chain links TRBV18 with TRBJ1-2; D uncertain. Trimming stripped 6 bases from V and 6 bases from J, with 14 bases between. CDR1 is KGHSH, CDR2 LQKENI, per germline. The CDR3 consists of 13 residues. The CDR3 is CASSRDGNDGYTF. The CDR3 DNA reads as TGTGCCAGCTCTCGAGACGGGAACGATGGCTACACCTTC. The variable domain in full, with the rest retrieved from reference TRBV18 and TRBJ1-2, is NAGVMQNPRHLVRRRGQEARLRCSPMKGHSHVYWYRQLPEEGLKFMVYLQKENIIDESGMPKERFSAEFPKEGPSILRIQQVVRGDSAAYFCASSRDGNDGYTFGSGTRLTVV.

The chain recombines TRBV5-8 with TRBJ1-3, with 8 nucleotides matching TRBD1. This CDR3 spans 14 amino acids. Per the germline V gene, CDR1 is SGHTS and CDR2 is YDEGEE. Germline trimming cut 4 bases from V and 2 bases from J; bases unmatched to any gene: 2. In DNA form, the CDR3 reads TGTGCCAGCAGCCGGACAGGGACTGGAAACACCATATATTTT. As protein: CASSRTGTGNTIYF.

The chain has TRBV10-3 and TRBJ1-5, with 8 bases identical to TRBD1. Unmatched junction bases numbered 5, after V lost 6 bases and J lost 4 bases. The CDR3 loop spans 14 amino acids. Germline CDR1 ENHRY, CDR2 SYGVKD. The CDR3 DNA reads TGTGCCATCAGCTTGGACAGGGAAAATCAGCCCCAGCATTTT. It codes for CAISLDRENQPQHF.

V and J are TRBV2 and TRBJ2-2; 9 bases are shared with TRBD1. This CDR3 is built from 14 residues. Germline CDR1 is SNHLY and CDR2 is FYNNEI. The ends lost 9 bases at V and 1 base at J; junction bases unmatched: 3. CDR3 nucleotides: TGTGCCAGGGGACAGGGCCTGAACACCGGGGAGCTGTTTTTT. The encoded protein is CARGQGLNTGELFF.

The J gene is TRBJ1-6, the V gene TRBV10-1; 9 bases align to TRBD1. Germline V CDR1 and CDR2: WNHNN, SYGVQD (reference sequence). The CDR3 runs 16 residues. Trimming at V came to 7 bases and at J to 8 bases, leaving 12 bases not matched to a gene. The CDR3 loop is CASIRYRGLLHSPLHF. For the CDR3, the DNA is TGCGCCAGCATCAGATACAGGGGGCTGTTGCATTCACCCCTCCACTTT.

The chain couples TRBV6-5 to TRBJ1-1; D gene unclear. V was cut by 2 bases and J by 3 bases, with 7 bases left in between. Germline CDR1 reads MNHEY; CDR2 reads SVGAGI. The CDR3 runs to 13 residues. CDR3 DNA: TGTGCCAGCAGTTACGAGGCAGACACTGAAGCTTTCTTT. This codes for CASSYEADTEAFF.

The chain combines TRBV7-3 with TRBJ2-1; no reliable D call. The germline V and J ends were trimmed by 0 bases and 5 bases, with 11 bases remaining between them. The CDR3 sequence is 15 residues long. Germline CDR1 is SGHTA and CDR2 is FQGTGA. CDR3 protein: CASSLTSHSNNEQFF. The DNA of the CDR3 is TGTGCCAGCAGCTTAACCTCCCATTCTAACAATGAGCAGTTCTTC. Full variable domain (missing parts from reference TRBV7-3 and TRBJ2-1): GAGVSQTPSNKVTEKGKYVELRCDPISGHTALYWYRQSLGQGPEFLIYFQGTGAADDSGLPNDRFFAVRPEGSVSTLKIQRTERGDSAVYLCASSLTSHSNNEQFFGPGTRLTVL.

The CDR3 here is CASSKAKRRAFYEQYF. The CDR3 DNA follows: TGTGCCAGCAGCAAAGCAAAACGCCGCGCCTTCTACGAGCAGTACTTC. The genes are TRBV21-1 and TRBJ2-7; TRBD2 is taken as the D call from the table, unchecked against the DNA. TRBV21-1 is reported as a pseudogene. This CDR3 is 16 amino acids long.

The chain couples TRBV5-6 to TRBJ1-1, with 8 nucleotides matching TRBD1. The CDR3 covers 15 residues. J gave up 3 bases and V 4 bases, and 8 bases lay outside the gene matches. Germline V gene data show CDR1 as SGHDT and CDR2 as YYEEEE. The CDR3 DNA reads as TGTGCCAGCAGCACCCTCGGGACAGGTTACACTGAAGCTTTCTTT. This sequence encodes CASSTLGTGYTEAFF.

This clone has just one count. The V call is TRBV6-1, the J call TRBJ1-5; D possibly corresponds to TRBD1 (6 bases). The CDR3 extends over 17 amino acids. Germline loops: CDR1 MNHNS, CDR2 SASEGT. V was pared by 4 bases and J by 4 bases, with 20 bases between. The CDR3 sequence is CASSVLGGGMRNQPQHF. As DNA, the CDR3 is TGTGCCAGCAGTGTCCTGGGGGGGGGCATGCGGAATCAGCCCCAGCATTTT.

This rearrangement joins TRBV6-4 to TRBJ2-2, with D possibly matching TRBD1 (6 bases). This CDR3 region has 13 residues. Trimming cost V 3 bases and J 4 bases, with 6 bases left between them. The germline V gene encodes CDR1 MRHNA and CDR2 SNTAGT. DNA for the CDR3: TGTGCCAGCAGTGAGGGGGCCACCGGGGAGCTGTTTTTT. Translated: CASSEGATGELFF.

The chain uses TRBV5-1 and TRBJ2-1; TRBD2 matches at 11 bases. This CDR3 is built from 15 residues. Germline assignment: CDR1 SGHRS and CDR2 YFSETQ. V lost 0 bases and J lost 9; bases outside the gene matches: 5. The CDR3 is CASSLDSGGAREQFF. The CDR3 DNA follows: TGCGCCAGCAGCTTGGATAGCGGGGGGGCTCGTGAGCAGTTCTTC.

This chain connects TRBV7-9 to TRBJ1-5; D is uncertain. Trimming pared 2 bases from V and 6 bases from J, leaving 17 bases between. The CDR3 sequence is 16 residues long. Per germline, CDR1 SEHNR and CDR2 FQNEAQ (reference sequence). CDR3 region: CASSLKEGNLPQPQHF. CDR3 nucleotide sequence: TGTGCCAGCAGCTTAAAGGAGGGAAACCTCCCTCAGCCCCAGCATTTT.

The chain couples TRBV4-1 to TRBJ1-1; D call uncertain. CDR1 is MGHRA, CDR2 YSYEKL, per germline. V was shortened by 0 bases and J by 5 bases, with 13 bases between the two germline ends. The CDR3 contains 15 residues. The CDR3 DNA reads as TGCGCCAGCAGCCAAGAAAGTGGAGGGCGGACTGAAGCTTTCTTT. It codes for CASSQESGGRTEAFF.

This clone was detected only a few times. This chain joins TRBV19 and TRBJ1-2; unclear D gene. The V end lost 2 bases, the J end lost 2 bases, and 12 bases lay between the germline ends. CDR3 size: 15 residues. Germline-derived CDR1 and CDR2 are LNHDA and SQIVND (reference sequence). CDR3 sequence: CASSIKLRPNYGYTF. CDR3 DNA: TGTGCCAGTAGTATAAAACTGAGGCCAAACTATGGCTACACCTTC.

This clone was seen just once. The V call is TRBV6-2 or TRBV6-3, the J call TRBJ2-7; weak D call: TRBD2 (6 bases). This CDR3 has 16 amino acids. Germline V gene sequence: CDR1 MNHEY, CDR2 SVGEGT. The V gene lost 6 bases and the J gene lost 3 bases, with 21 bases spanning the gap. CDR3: CASSPGTLKIRYEQYF. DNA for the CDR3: TGTGCCAGCAGCCCCGGGACTCTAAAAATCCGCTACGAGCAGTACTTC.

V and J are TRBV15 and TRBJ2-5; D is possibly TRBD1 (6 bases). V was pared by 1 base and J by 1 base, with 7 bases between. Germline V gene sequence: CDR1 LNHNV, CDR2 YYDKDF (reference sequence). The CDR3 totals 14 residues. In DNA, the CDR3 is TGTGCCACCAGCAGAGGCAGGGGCCAAGAGACCCAGTACTTC. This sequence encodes CATSRGRGQETQYF.

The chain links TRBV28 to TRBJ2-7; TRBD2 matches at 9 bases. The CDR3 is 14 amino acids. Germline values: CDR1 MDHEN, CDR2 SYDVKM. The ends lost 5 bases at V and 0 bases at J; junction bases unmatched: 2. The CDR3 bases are TGTGCCAGCAGTCCACTAGCGGGCTCCTACGAGCAGTACTTC. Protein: CASSPLAGSYEQYF.

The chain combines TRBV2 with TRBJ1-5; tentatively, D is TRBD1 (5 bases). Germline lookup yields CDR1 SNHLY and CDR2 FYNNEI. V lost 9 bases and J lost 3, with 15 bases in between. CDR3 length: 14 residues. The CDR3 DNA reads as TGTGCCAGTAATCCGGGACTATCCAATCAGCCCCAGCATTTT. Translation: CASNPGLSNQPQHF.

CDR3 sequence reads: CASRPGLGTDTQYF. Written as DNA, the CDR3 is TGTGCCAGCCGACCGGGACTAGGCACAGATACGCAGTATTTT. The chain has TRBV19 and TRBJ2-3, with 8 bases fitting TRBD2. Trimming cost V 9 bases and J 1 base; bases outside gene matches: 6. The CDR3 has 14 amino acids. Germline CDR1 is LNHDA and CDR2 is SQIVND (reference sequence).

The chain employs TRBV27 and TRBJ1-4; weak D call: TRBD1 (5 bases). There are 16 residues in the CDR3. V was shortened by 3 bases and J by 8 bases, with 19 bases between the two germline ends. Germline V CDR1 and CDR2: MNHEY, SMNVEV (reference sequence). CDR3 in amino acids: CASSFVPYGQGEKLFF. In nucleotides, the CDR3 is TGTGCCAGCAGTTTTGTCCCATACGGACAAGGGGAAAAACTGTTTTTT.